The 29 T cell receptor beta chains reported below all come from one sample, sequenced in a study of blood T cell repertoires in COVID-19. Some clones are missing from TCRdb's copy, which holds only in-frame ones; the method was immunoSEQ multiplex PCR. The sample has about 40,000 clones; roughly 90% are singletons. The material sequenced was peripheral blood. Every receptor here comes from a man aged 55 to 70 with active COVID-19.

The rearrangement joins TRBV9 to TRBJ2-3; no clear D gene. With 4 bases removed from V and 6 bases from J, the gap between germline ends came to 12 bases. CDR1 is SGDLS, CDR2 YYNGEE, per germline. There are 13 residues in the CDR3. CDR3 nucleotide sequence: TGTGCCAGCAGCACTTCCCCCCCGGATACGCAGTATTTT. Protein: CASSTSPPDTQYF. Full variable domain (rest looked up from reference TRBV9 and TRBJ2-3): DSGVTQTPKHLITATGQRVTLRCSPRSGDLSVYWYQQSLDQGLQFLIQYYNGEERAKGNILERFSAQQFPDLHSELNLSSLELGDSALYFCASSTSPPDTQYFGPGTRLTVL.

The rearrangement joins TRBV6-2 or TRBV6-3 to TRBJ2-5; maybe TRBD2 (8 bases). The CDR3 covers 21 residues. Germline loops: CDR1 MNHEY, CDR2 SVGEGT. V gave up 0 bases and J gave up 7 bases, with 33 bases separating them. CDR3 nucleotide sequence: TGTGCCAGCAGTTACTCGACTAAAAGGACTAGCCGGAGGGGGCCTGGTGGGACCCAGTACTTC. Amino acids: CASSYSTKRTSRRGPGGTQYF.

The rearrangement links TRBV6-5 to TRBJ1-2; a possible D gene is TRBD1 (5 bases). Looked up from germline, CDR1 is MNHEY and CDR2 is SVGAGI. V was shortened by 6 bases and J by 6 bases, with 14 bases between the two germline ends. This CDR3 contains 13 residues. CDR3 in DNA: TGTGCCAGCAGCCGACAGAGCCTCGATGGCTACACCTTC. Translated, it gives CASSRQSLDGYTF.

This clone has only a few counts. This CDR3 reads CASSPYSAKNTGELFF. CDR3 sequence (DNA): TGTGCCAGCTCACCATATAGCGCTAAGAACACCGGGGAGCTGTTTTTT. This sequence joins TRBV18 and TRBJ2-2; weak D call: TRBD2 (5 bases). V was cut by 2 bases and J by 1 base, with 11 bases left in between. The CDR3 covers 16 residues. CDR1 KGHSH and CDR2 LQKENI come from the germline V gene.

V usage is TRBV7-2 and J usage is TRBJ2-7; 9 bases are a match to TRBD2. The CDR3 is made up of 15 amino acids. CDR1 SGHTA and CDR2 FQGNSA come from the germline V gene. J gave up 6 bases and V 5 bases, and 11 bases lay outside the gene matches. DNA of the CDR3: TGTGCCAGCAGCCCGTTGGGCGGACTAGCGCGCGAGCAGTACTTC. Translating it yields CASSPLGGLAREQYF.

The chain employs TRBV7-8 and TRBJ2-7, with D tentatively TRBD2 (5 bases). CDR1 is SGHVS, CDR2 FQNEAQ, per germline. V was cut by 5 bases and J by 5 bases, with 10 bases left in between. The CDR3 has 12 residues. This CDR3 reads CASSPGVDEQYF. DNA for the CDR3: TGTGCCAGCAGCCCCGGGGTGGACGAGCAGTACTTC.

The sample holds a few counts of this clone. V and J are TRBV28 and TRBJ1-1; the D is unclear. Germline V gene data show CDR1 as MDHEN and CDR2 as SYDVKM. Trimming stripped 3 bases from V and 11 bases from J, with 16 bases between. CDR3 length equals 13 residues. The CDR3 DNA is TGTGCCAGCAGTTTGAGGTCCTTCGGAGGGGCTTTCTTT. As protein: CASSLRSFGGAFF. The variable domain in full, completed from reference TRBV28 and TRBJ1-1, reads DVKVTQSSRYLVKRTGEKVFLECVQDMDHENMFWYRQDPGLGLRLIYFSYDVKMKEKGDIPEGYSVSREKKERFSLILESASTNQTSMYLCASSLRSFGGAFFGQGTRLTVV.

This sequence joins TRBV18 and TRBJ2-1; D is unresolved. The germline CDR1 and CDR2 sequences are KGHSH and LQKENI. The CDR3 runs 16 residues. V shed 0 bases and J shed 3 bases, with 12 bases lying between them. DNA of the CDR3: TGTGCCAGCTCACCACCGGTTCTGCGACTCTACAATGAGCAGTTCTTC. It specifies CASSPPVLRLYNEQFF.

There are a few counts of this clone. The chain employs TRBV3-1 (or the pseudogene TRBV3-2) and TRBJ1-2; a possible D gene is TRBD1 (6 bases). Germline V gene lookup returns CDR1 LGHDT and CDR2 YNNKEL (reference sequence). The CDR3 length is 16 residues. Trimming cost V 0 bases and J 4 bases, with 15 bases left between them. The CDR3 loop reads CASSQDVDRPLYGYTF. The CDR3 nucleotides read TGTGCCAGCAGCCAAGATGTTGACAGGCCGCTCTATGGCTACACCTTC.

The J gene is TRBJ2-1, the V gene TRBV19; 12 positions agree with TRBD2. The V and J ends lost 6 bases and 10 bases, in that order; junction bases with no gene match: 10. CDR1 is LNHDA, CDR2 SQIVND, per germline (reference sequence). The CDR3 covers 15 residues. CDR3 sequence reads: CASRPKLAGGGEQFF. The CDR3 DNA reads TGTGCCAGTAGACCAAAACTAGCGGGAGGTGGCGAGCAGTTCTTC. The full variable domain, in which reference TRBV19 and TRBJ2-1 provide the parts outside the CDR3, is DGGITQSPKYLFRKEGQNVTLSCEQNLNHDAMYWYRQDPGQGLRLIYYSQIVNDFQKGDIAEGYSVSREKKESFPLTVTSAQKNPTAFYLCASRPKLAGGGEQFFGPGTRLTVL.

The chain combines TRBV18 with TRBJ2-1; 9 bases match TRBD2. This CDR3 has 16 residues. Trimming at V came to 2 bases and at J to 6 bases, leaving 8 bases not matched to a gene. Germline V gene sequence: CDR1 KGHSH, CDR2 LQKENI. The CDR3 protein is CASSPISGRGTNEQFF. For the CDR3, the DNA is TGTGCCAGCTCACCAATTAGCGGGAGAGGAACCAATGAGCAGTTCTTC.

The rearrangement uses TRBV9 and TRBJ2-5; no reliable D call. This CDR3 contains 13 residues. The V and J ends lost 1 base and 2 bases respectively, with 6 bases between them. In germline, CDR1 is SGDLS, CDR2 YYNGEE. The CDR3 region has the DNA TGTGCCAGCAGCGTAACTGATCAAGAGACCCAGTACTTC. Translating it yields CASSVTDQETQYF. The whole variable domain, remainder taken from reference TRBV9 and TRBJ2-5, is DSGVTQTPKHLITATGQRVTLRCSPRSGDLSVYWYQQSLDQGLQFLIQYYNGEERAKGNILERFSAQQFPDLHSELNLSSLELGDSALYFCASSVTDQETQYFGPGTRLLVL.

This clone was seen a few times. The V call is TRBV24-1, the J call TRBJ2-7; maybe TRBD1 (8 bases). The V end lost 4 bases, the J end lost 4 bases, and 16 bases lay between the germline ends. This CDR3 has 15 amino acids. Germline CDR1 KGHDR, CDR2 SFDVKD. The CDR3 sequence is CATSDFGQGGYEQYF. The CDR3 DNA reads TGTGCCACCAGTGACTTCGGACAGGGAGGGTACGAGCAGTACTTC.

V is TRBV18 and J is TRBJ2-1, with TRBD2 identical over 10 bases. This CDR3 comprises 17 residues. Germline CDR1 KGHSH, CDR2 LQKENI. V was clipped by 5 bases and J by 4 bases; unmatched bases: 11. The CDR3 DNA reads as TGTGCCAGCTCATTGGTATCTAGCGGGAGTGATTACAATGAGCAGTTCTTC. This translates into CASSLVSSGSDYNEQFF.

This sequence joins TRBV28 and TRBJ1-5; weak D call: TRBD1 (5 bases). Germline loops: CDR1 MDHEN, CDR2 SYDVKM. The CDR3 is 12 amino acids. This chain's CDR3 is CAGRGSGQPQHF. The CDR3, as DNA: TGTGCGGGGCGGGGATCGGGACAGCCCCAGCATTTT.

V and J are TRBV29-1 and TRBJ1-2, with 7 nucleotides matching TRBD1. The CDR3 consists of 12 residues. V was clipped by 4 bases and J by 2 bases; unmatched bases: 1. The germline V gene has CDR1 SQVTM and CDR2 ANQGSEA. The chain's CDR3 is CSVGQGNYGYTF. The CDR3 DNA reads as TGCAGCGTTGGACAGGGAAACTATGGCTACACCTTC.

The chain uses TRBV28 and TRBJ2-7; D ambiguous. Trimming cost V 4 bases and J 3 bases, with 13 bases left between them. The CDR3 has 14 residues. The germline V gene encodes CDR1 MDHEN and CDR2 SYDVKM. The CDR3 protein is CASSSLSGYYEQYF. In nucleotides, the CDR3 is TGTGCCAGCAGTTCGTTGTCAGGCTACTACGAGCAGTACTTC. Full variable domain (rest looked up from reference TRBV28 and TRBJ2-7): DVKVTQSSRYLVKRTGEKVFLECVQDMDHENMFWYRQDPGLGLRLIYFSYDVKMKEKGDIPEGYSVSREKKERFSLILESASTNQTSMYLCASSSLSGYYEQYFGPGTRLTVT.

The CDR3 spells CASTWTGGPGELFF. CDR3 DNA sequence: TGTGCCAGTACCTGGACAGGGGGCCCCGGGGAGCTGTTTTTT. The V gene is TRBV19, the J gene TRBJ2-2; 11 bases match TRBD1. The J segment lost 6 bases and the V segment lost 7 bases, leaving 4 bases of the junction unmatched. CDR1 is LNHDA and CDR2 is SQIVND in the germline V gene (reference sequence). The CDR3 extends over 14 amino acids.

This clone was recorded only once. The rearrangement links TRBV18 to TRBJ2-6; tentatively, D is TRBD1 (5 bases). The V end lost 5 bases, the J end lost 1 base, and 12 bases lay between the germline ends. The CDR3 has 16 amino acids. The germline gives CDR1 KGHSH, CDR2 LQKENI. The DNA for the CDR3 is TGTGCCAGCTCAAGGGGCATTGAGTCTGGGGCCAACGTCCTGACTTTC. Residues: CASSRGIESGANVLTF.

CDR3 amino acids: CASSTGVTGELFF. The CDR3 DNA sequence: TGTGCCAGCAGCACAGGGGTAACCGGGGAGCTGTTTTTT. J is TRBJ2-2 and V is TRBV7-2; 7 bases are a match to TRBD1. The CDR3 length is 13 residues. Trimming took 5 bases from V and 5 from J; bases not matched to a gene: 2. Germline V gives CDR1 SGHTA, CDR2 FQGNSA.

CDR3 bases: TGTGCCAGCGGGAGCGGGGACAGGGGGGGCTACGAGCAGTACTTC. This translates into CASGSGDRGGYEQYF. V gene TRBV4-2 combines with J gene TRBJ2-7; 11 nucleotides align to TRBD1. CDR3 length: 15 amino acids. V lost 8 bases and J lost 3; bases outside the gene matches: 9. CDR1 and CDR2 from the germline V gene are LGHNA and YNFKEQ.

The chain uses TRBV6-5 and TRBJ1-2, with a weak D call TRBD1 (5 bases). Trimming removed 5 bases at V and 7 bases at J, with 17 bases between. The germline gives CDR1 MNHEY, CDR2 SVGAGI. The CDR3 has 14 amino acids. Written as DNA, the CDR3 is TGTGCCAGCAGTCGCACAGGACCTTTTGGTGGCTACACCTTC. Protein sequence: CASSRTGPFGGYTF.

V and J are TRBV6-4 and TRBJ2-7; 7 bases are shared with TRBD2. The CDR3 is 12 residues long. Per germline, CDR1 MRHNA and CDR2 SNTAGT. Trimming cost V 0 bases and J 8 bases; bases outside gene matches: 1. The CDR3 reads CASSDSSGQQYF. Written as DNA, the CDR3 is TGTGCCAGCAGTGACTCTAGCGGGCAGCAGTACTTC.

This clone was recorded only once. The chain combines TRBV6-5 with TRBJ2-1; 11 positions agree with TRBD1. Germline CDR1 reads MNHEY; CDR2 reads SVGAGI. The CDR3 runs to 15 residues. Trimming removed 4 bases from V and 6 bases from J; junction bases left unmatched: 5. The CDR3 region has the DNA TGTGCCAGCAGTTCGGACAGGGGGCTGGTCAATGAGCAGTTCTTC. Translation: CASSSDRGLVNEQFF.

In this sample, this clone turned up once. V usage is TRBV5-1 and J usage is TRBJ2-1; no clear D gene. The germline V and J ends were trimmed by 1 base and 4 bases, with 6 bases remaining between them. CDR1 is SGHRS, CDR2 YFSETQ, per germline. The CDR3 has 13 residues. CDR3 bases: TGCGCCAGCAGCTTGTACGGGTACAATGAGCAGTTCTTC. Encoded protein: CASSLYGYNEQFF.

This clone counts as medium-sized. The chain carries TRBV27 and TRBJ2-7; 13 bases are shared with TRBD2. This CDR3 comprises 19 residues. J lost 0 bases, V lost 5 bases, and 13 bases had no gene match. Germline assignment: CDR1 MNHEY and CDR2 SMNVEV (reference sequence). The CDR3 DNA follows: TGTGCCAGCAGTAGTTCGGAACTAGCGGGAGGGCCCGACTCCTACGAGCAGTACTTC. This translates into CASSSSELAGGPDSYEQYF.

The CDR3 protein is CATSRDRQGWGYTF. Written as DNA, the CDR3 is TGTGCCACCAGCAGAGATCGACAGGGATGGGGCTACACCTTC. This chain links TRBV15 with TRBJ1-2; 7 bases are a match to TRBD1. V lost 0 bases and J lost 8; bases outside the gene matches: 6. In germline, CDR1 is LNHNV, CDR2 YYDKDF (reference sequence). The CDR3 is 14 amino acids.

The chain recombines TRBV19 with TRBJ2-5; 8 bases are shared with TRBD2. From germline, CDR1 is LNHDA and CDR2 SQIVND (reference sequence). CDR3 length: 17 residues. With V trimmed by 3 bases and J by 5 bases, 14 bases remained unmatched. The CDR3 region has the DNA TGTGCCAGTAGTATCCCCCCCACCGCGGGAGGACGGGAGACCCAGTACTTC. This gives the protein CASSIPPTAGGRETQYF.

The chain has TRBV14 and TRBJ2-2; a possible D gene is TRBD2 (6 bases). This CDR3 has 15 amino acids. Between the trimmed V and J ends, which lost 4 bases and 0 bases, there was a span of 9 bases. Per the germline V gene, CDR1 is SGHDN and CDR2 is FVKESK. CDR3 loop: CASSPLATNTGELFF. In nucleotides, the CDR3 is TGTGCCAGCAGCCCACTAGCTACGAACACCGGGGAGCTGTTTTTT. Based on the CDR3 plus reference TRBV14 and TRBJ2-2, the full variable domain is EAGVTQFPSHSVIEKGQTVTLRCDPISGHDNLYWYRRVMGKEIKFLLHFVKESKQDESGMPNNRFLAERTGGTYSTLKVQPAELEDSGVYFCASSPLATNTGELFFGEGSRLTVL.